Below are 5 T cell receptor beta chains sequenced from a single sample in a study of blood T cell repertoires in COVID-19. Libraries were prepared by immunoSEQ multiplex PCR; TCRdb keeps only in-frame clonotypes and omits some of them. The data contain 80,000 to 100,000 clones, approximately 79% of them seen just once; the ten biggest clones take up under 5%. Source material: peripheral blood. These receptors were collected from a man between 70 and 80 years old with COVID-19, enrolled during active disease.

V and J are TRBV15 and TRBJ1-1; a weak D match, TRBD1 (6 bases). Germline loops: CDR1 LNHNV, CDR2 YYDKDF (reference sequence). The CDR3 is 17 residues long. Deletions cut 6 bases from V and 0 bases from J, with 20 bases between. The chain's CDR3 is CATSPQRGGLLNTEAFF. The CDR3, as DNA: TGTGCCACCAGTCCCCAAAGGGGGGGCCTCCTGAACACTGAAGCTTTCTTT.

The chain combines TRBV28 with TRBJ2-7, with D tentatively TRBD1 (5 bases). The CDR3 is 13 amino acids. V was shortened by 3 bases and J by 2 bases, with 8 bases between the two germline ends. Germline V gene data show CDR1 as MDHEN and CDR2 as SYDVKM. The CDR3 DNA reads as TGTGCCAGCAGTTTGCCAGGGACCTACGAGCAGTACTTC. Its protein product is CASSLPGTYEQYF.

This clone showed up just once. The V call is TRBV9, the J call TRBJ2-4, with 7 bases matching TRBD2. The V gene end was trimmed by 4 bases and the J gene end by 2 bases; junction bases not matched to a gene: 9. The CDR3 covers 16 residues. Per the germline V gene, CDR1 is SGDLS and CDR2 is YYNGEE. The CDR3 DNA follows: TGTGCCAGCAGCCCCCGGACTAGTTGGCCCAAAAACATTCAGTACTTC. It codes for CASSPRTSWPKNIQYF.

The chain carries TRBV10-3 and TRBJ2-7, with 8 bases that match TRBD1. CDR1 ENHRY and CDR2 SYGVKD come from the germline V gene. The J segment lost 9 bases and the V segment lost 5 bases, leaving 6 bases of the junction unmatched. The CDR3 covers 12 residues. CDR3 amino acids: CAISNSGGWQYF. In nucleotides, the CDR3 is TGTGCCATCAGTAACTCAGGGGGCTGGCAGTACTTC.

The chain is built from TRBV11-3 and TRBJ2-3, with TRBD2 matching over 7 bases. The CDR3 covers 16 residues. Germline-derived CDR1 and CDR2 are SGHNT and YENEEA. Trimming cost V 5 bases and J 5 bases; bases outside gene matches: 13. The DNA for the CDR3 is TGTGCCAGCAGCCCTTACGGGGCGGGAGCGGGAGATACGCAGTATTTT. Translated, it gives CASSPYGAGAGDTQYF. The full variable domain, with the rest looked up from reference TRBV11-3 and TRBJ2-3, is EAGVVQSPRYKIIEKKQPVAFWCNPISGHNTLYWYLQNLGQGPELLIRYENEEAVDDSQLPKDRFSAERLKGVDSTLKIQPAELGDSAVYLCASSPYGAGAGDTQYFGPGTRLTVL.